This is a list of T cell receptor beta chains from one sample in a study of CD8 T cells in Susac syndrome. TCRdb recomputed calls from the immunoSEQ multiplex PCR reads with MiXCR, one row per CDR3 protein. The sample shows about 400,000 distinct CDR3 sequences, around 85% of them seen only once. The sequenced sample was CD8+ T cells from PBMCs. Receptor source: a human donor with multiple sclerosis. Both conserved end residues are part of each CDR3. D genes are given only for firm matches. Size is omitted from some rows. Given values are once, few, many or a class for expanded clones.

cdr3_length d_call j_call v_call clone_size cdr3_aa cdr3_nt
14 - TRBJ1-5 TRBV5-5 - CASTSGGGNQPQHF TGTGCCAGCACCTCGGGGGGCGGTAATCAGCCCCAGCATTTT
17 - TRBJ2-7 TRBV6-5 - CASSYTTGTEKDYEQYF TGTGCCAGCAGTTACACAACCGGGACGGAGAAAGACTACGAGCAGTACTTC
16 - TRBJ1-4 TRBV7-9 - CASSFPRGKEDEKLFF TGTGCCAGCAGCTTTCCAAGGGGAAAGGAGGATGAAAAACTGTTTTTT
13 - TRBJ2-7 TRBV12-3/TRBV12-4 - CASAPGRAYEQYF TGTGCCAGCGCCCCTGGCAGGGCCTACGAGCAGTACTTC
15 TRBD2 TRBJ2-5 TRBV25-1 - CASIPSGRFGETQYF TGTGCCAGCATTCCTAGCGGGAGATTCGGCGAGACCCAGTACTTC
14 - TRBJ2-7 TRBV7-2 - CASSLTWDRDEQYF TGTGCCAGCAGCTTAACGTGGGATCGGGACGAGCAGTACTTC
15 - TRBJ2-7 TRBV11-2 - CASSDFYGQTYEQYF TGTGCCAGCAGCGATTTTTACGGACAGACCTACGAGCAGTACTTC
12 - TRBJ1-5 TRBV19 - CASSITREAQHF TGTGCCAGTAGTATTACGCGGGAGGCCCAGCATTTT
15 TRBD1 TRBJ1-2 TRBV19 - CASSPSTGGYYGYTF TGTGCCAGTAGTCCCTCGACAGGGGGCTACTATGGCTACACCTTC
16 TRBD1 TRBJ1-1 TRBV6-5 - CASSYYRGLMNTEAFF TGTGCCAGCAGTTACTACAGGGGACTCATGAACACTGAAGCTTTCTTT
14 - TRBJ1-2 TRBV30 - CAWSVLRVWYGYTF TGTGCCTGGAGTGTACTAAGGGTATGGTATGGCTACACCTTC
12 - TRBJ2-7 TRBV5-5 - CASRVTDYEQYF TGTGCCAGCAGGGTGACTGATTACGAGCAGTACTTC
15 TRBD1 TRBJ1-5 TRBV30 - CAWSVGQGGVQPQHF TGTGCCTGGAGTGTAGGGCAGGGGGGGGTTCAGCCCCAGCATTTT
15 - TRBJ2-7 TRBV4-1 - CASSQDWGGTYEQYF TGCGCCAGCAGCCAAGATTGGGGCGGAACCTACGAGCAGTACTTC
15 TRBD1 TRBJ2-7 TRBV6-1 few CATNRPGQIEYEQYF TGTGCCACCAACCGACCGGGACAGATAGAATACGAGCAGTACTTC
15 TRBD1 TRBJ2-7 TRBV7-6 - CASSSEGQGTYEQYF TGTGCCAGCAGCTCCGAGGGACAGGGGACCTACGAGCAGTACTTC
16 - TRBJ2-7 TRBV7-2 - CASSLARWSDTYEQYF TGTGCCAGCAGCTTAGCACGGTGGTCCGATACCTACGAGCAGTACTTC
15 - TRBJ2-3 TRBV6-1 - CASSSRGGSIDTQYF TGTGCCAGCAGTTCGAGAGGGGGGTCCATAGATACGCAGTATTTT
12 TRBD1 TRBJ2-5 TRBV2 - CASTDRGETQYF TGTGCCAGCACCGACAGGGGGGAGACCCAGTACTTC
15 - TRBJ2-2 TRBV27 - CASSLLLDNTGELFF TGTGCCAGCAGTTTGCTCCTAGATAACACCGGGGAGCTGTTTTTT
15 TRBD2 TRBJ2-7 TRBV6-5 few CASSYGGGGTTEQYF TGTGCCAGCAGTTACGGGGGCGGGGGGACCACCGAGCAGTACTTC
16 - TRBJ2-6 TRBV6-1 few CASSPSGGSGANVLTF TGTGCCAGCAGTCCGTCCGGTGGCTCTGGGGCCAACGTCCTGACTTTC
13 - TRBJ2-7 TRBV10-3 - CAISVGGPYEQYF TGTGCCATCAGTGTCGGGGGACCCTACGAGCAGTACTTC
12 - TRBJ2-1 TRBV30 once CAYRESIDEQFF TGTGCCTACAGGGAGAGTATCGATGAGCAGTTCTTC
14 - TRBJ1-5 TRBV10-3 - CAISESASNQPQHF TGTGCCATCAGTGAGTCAGCTAGCAATCAGCCCCAGCATTTT
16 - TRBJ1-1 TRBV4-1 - CASSQDYAGEGTEAFF TGCGCCAGCAGCCAAGATTATGCAGGGGAGGGGACTGAAGCTTTCTTT
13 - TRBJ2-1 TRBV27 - CASSLSGPSEQFF TGTGCCAGCAGTTTATCTGGCCCTTCTGAGCAGTTCTTC
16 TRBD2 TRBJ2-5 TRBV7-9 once CASSSLSGRDPETQYF TGTGCCAGCAGCTCGCTAAGCGGGAGGGACCCAGAGACCCAGTACTTC
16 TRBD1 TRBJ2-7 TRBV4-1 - CASSQDEGTGSHEQYF TGCGCCAGCAGCCAAGATGAGGGGACAGGGAGCCACGAGCAGTACTTC
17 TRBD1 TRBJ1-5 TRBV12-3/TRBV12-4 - CASSLSLQTGKDQPQHF TGTGCCAGCAGTTTAAGCCTTCAGACAGGGAAGGATCAGCCCCAGCATTTT
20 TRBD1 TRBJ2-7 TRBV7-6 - CASSLSKGGQGMGRFYEQYF TGTGCCAGCAGCTTAAGTAAAGGTGGACAGGGCATGGGAAGATTCTACGAGCAGTACTTC
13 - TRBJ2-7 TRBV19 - CASTGTKSYEQYF TGTGCCAGTACCGGGACGAAGTCCTACGAGCAGTACTTC
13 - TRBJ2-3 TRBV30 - CAWAGVSTDTQYF TGTGCCTGGGCAGGGGTTAGTACAGATACGCAGTATTTT
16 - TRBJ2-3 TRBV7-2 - CASSLTPLSYTDTQYF TGTGCCAGCAGCCTAACACCCCTATCCTACACAGATACGCAGTATTTT
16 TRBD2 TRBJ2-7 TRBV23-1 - CASSPGLAGSSYEQYF TGCGCCAGCAGTCCCGGACTAGCGGGGAGCTCCTACGAGCAGTACTTC
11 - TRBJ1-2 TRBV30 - CAWDDRYGYTF TGTGCCTGGGACGACAGGTACGGCTACACCTTC
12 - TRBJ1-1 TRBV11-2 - CASSFQGAEAFF TGTGCCAGCAGCTTTCAGGGTGCTGAAGCTTTCTTT
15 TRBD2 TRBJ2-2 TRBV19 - CASSPPGLESGELFF TGTGCCAGTAGTCCACCGGGACTAGAGTCCGGGGAGCTGTTTTTT
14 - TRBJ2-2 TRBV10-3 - CAISESGAPGELFF TGTGCCATCAGTGAGTCAGGGGCACCCGGGGAGCTGTTTTTT
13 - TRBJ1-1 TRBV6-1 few CASSEWSWPLAFF TGTGCCAGCAGTGAATGGTCTTGGCCACTAGCTTTCTTT
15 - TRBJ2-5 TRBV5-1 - CASSLAGNQQETQYF TGCGCCAGCAGCTTGGCAGGGAATCAGCAAGAGACCCAGTACTTC
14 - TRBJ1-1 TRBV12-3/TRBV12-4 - CASSFVAMNTEAFF TGTGCCAGCAGTTTCGTCGCCATGAACACTGAAGCTTTCTTT
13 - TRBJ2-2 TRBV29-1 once CSATLANTGELFF TGCAGCGCCACCTTAGCGAACACCGGGGAGCTGTTTTTT
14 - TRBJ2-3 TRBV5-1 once CASSSTKSPDTQYF TGCGCCAGCAGCTCGACAAAGAGTCCAGATACGCAGTATTTT
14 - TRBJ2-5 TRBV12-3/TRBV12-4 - CASSLAGREETQYF TGTGCCAGCAGTTTAGCGGGCAGGGAAGAGACCCAGTACTTC
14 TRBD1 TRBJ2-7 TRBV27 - CASSLTDRGVEQYF TGTGCCAGCAGTTTAACGGACAGGGGGGTTGAGCAGTACTTC
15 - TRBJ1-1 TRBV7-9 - CASSPPNAGNTEAFF TGTGCCAGCAGCCCCCCTAATGCAGGGAACACTGAAGCTTTCTTT
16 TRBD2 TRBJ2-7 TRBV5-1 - CASSTVSGAGVYEQYF TGCGCCAGCAGCACAGTCTCGGGAGCGGGGGTATACGAGCAGTACTTC
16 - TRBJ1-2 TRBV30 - CAWSVLSLTGNYGYTF TGTGCCTGGAGTGTACTGTCACTCACGGGGAACTATGGCTACACCTTC
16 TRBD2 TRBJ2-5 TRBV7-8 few CASSLWTSGFQETQYF TGTGCCAGCAGCTTATGGACTAGCGGGTTCCAAGAGACCCAGTACTTC
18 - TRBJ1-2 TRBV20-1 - CSARDQDGGSSRTYGYTF TGCAGTGCTAGAGATCAGGATGGGGGTAGTTCCCGTACTTATGGCTACACCTTC
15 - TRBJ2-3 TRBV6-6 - CASTSSAEHTDTQYF TGTGCCAGCACTTCTAGCGCGGAACACACAGATACGCAGTATTTT
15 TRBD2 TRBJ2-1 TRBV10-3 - CAISDLAGGPYEQFF TGTGCCATCAGTGATTTAGCGGGGGGGCCGTATGAGCAGTTCTTC
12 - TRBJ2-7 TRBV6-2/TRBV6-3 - CASRGRSYEQYF TGTGCCAGCAGAGGACGATCCTACGAGCAGTACTTC
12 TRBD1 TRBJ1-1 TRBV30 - CACDRGGLGAFF TGTGCCTGCGACAGGGGCGGGCTAGGGGCTTTCTTT
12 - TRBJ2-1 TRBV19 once CASSIGSNEQFF TGTGCCAGTAGTATAGGTAGTAATGAGCAGTTCTTC
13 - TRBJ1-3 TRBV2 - CASGGGGRDTIYF TGTGCCAGCGGGGGAGGGGGGAGAGACACCATATATTTT
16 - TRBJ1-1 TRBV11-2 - CASSRWEVGTNTEAFF TGTGCCAGCAGCCGGTGGGAGGTAGGGACGAACACTGAAGCTTTCTTT
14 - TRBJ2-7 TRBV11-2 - CASSFGSPTYEQYF TGTGCCAGCAGCTTCGGTAGTCCGACCTACGAGCAGTACTTC